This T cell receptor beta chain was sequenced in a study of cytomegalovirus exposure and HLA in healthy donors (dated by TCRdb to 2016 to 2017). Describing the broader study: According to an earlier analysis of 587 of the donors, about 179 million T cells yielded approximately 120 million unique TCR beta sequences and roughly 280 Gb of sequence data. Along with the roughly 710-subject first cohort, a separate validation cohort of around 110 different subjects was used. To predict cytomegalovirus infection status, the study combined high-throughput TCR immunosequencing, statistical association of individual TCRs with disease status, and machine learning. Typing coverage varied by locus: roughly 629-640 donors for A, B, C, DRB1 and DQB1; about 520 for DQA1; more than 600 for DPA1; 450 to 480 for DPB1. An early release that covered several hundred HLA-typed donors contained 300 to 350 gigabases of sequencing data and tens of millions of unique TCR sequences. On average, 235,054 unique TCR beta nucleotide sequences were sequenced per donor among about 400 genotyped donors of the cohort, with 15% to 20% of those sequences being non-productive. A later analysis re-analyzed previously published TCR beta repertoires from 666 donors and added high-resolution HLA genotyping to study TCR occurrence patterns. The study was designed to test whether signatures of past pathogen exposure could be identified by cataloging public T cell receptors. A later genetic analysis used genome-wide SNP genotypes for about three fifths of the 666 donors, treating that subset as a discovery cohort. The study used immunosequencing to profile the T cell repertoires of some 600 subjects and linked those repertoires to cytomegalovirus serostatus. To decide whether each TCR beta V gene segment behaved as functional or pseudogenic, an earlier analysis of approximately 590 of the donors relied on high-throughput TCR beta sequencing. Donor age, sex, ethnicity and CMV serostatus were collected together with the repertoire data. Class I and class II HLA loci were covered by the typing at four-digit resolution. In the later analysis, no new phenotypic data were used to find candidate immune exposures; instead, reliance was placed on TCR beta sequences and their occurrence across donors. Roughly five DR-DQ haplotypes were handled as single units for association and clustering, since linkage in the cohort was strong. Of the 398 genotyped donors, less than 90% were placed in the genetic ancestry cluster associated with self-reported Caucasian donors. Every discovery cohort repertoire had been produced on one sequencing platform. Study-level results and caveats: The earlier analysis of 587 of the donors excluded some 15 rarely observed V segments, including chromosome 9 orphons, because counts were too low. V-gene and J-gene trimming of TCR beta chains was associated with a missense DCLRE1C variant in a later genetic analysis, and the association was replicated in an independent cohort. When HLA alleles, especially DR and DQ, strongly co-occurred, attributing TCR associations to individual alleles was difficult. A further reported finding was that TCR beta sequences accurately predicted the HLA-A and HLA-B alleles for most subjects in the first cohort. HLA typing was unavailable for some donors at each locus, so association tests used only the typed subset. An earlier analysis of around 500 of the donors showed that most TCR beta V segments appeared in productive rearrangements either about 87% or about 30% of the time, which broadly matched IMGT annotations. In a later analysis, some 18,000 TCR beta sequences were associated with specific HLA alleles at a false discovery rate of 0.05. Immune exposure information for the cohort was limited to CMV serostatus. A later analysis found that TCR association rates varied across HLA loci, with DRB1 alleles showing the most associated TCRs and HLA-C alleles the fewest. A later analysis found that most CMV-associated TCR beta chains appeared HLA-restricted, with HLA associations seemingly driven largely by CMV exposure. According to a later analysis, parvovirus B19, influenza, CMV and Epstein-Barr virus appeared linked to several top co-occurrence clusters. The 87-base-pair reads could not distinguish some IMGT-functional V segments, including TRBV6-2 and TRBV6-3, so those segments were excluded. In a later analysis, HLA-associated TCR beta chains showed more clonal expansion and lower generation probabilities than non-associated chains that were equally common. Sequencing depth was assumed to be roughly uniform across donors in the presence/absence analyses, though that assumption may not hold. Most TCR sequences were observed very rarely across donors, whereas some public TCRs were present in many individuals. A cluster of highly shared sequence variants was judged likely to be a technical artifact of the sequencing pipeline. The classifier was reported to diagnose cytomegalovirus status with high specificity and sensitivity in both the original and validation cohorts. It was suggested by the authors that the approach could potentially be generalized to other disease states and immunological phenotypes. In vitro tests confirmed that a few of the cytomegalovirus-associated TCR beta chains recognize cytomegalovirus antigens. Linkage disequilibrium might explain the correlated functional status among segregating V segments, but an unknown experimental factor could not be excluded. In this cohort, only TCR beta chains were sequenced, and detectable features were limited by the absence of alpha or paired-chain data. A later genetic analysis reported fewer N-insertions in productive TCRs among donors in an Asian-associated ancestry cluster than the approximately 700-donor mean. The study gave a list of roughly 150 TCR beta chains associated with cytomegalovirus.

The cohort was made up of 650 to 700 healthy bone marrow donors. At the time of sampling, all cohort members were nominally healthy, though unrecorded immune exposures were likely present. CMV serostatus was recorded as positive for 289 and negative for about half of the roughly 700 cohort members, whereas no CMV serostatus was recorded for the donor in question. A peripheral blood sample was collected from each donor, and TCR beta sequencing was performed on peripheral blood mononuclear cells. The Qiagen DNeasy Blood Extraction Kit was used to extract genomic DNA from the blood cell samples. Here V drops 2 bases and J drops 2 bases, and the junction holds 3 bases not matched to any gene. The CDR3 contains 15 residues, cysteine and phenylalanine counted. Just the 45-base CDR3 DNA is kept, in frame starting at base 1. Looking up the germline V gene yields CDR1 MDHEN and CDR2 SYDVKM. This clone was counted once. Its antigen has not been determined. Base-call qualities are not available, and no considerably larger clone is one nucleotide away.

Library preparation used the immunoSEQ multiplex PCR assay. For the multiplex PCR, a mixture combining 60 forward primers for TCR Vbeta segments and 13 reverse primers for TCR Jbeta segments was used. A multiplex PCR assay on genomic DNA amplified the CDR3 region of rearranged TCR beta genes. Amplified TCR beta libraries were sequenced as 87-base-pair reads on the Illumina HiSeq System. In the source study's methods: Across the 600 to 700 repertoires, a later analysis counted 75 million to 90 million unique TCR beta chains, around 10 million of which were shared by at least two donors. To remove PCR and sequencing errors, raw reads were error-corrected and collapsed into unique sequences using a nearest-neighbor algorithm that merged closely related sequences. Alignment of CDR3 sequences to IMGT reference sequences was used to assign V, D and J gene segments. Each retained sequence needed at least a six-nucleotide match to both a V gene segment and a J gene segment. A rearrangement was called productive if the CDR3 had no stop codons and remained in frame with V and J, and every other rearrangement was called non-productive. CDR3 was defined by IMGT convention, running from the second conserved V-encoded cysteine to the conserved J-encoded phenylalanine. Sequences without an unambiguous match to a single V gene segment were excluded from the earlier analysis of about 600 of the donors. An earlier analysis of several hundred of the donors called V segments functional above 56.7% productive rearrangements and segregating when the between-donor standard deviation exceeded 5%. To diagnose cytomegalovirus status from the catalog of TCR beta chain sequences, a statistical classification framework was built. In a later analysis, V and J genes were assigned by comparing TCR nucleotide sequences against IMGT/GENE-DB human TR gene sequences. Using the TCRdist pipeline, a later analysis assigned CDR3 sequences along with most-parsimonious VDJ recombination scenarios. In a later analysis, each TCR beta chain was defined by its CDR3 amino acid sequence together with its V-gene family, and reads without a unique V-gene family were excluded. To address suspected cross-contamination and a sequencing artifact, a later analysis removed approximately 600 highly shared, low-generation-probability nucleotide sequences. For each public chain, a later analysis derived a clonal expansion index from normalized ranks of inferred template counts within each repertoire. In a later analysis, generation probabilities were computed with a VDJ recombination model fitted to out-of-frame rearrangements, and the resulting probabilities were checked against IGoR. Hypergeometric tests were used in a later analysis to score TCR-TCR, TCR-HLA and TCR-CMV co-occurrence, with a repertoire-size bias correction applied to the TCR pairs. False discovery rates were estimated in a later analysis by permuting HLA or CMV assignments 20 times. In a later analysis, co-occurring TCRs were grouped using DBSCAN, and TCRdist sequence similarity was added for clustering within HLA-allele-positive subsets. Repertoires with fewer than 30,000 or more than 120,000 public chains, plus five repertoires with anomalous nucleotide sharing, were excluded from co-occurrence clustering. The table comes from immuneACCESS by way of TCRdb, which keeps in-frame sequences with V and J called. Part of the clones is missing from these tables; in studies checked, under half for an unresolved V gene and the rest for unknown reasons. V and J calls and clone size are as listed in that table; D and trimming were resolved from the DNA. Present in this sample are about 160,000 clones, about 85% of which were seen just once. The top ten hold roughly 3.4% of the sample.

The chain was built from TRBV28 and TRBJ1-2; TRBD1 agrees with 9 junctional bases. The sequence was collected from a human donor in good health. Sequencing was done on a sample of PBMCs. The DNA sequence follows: TGTGCCAGCAGTTTAACGACAGGGGGGAACTATGGCTACACCTTC. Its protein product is CASSLTTGGNYGYTF.